This T cell receptor (beta chain) is from a study of OX40 agonist ivuxolimab in advanced cancers. There are 16 residues in the CDR3. The V gene lost 3 bases and the J gene lost 6 bases, with 15 bases spanning the gap. Germline CDR1 SGHVS, CDR2 FNYEAQ. Some clones are missing from TCRdb's copy, which holds only in-frame ones; the method was immunoSEQ multiplex PCR. The sample holds some 99,000 clones, about four fifths seen once. This sequence joins TRBV7-6 and TRBJ1-6; D call uncertain. The TCR sequence derives from an adult with an advanced solid tumor such as melanoma, head and neck, liver or kidney cancer. Sequencing was performed on CD4+ or CD8+ T cells sorted from blood, taken in a trial of the OX40 agonist ivuxolimab. CDR3 bases: TGTGCCAGCAGCTTGAGAGGGTTTGGCGTTAATTCACCCCTCCACTTT. Amino acid sequence: CASSLRGFGVNSPLHF.